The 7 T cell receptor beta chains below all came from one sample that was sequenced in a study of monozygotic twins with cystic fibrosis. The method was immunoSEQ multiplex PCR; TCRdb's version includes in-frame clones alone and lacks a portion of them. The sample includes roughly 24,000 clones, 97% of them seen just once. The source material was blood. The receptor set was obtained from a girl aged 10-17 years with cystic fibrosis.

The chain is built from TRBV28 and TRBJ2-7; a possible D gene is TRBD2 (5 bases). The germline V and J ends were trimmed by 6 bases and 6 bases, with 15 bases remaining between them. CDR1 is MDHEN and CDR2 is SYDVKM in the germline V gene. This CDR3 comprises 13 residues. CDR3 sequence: CASSPDYEGEQYV. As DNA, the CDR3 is TGTGCCAGCAGCCCTGACTATGAGGGCGAGCAGTACGTC.

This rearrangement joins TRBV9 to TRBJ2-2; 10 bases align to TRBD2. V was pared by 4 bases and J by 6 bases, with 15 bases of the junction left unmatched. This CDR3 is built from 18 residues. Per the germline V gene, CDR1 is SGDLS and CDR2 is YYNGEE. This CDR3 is CASSQGYLAGVVSGELFF. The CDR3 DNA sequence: TGTGCCAGCAGCCAAGGTTACCTAGCGGGAGTGGTGTCCGGGGAGCTGTTTTTT.

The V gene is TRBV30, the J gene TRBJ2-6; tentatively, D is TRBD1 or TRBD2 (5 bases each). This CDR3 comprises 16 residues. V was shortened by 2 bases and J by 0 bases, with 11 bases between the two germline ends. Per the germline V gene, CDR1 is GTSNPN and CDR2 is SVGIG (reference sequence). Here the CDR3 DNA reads TGTGCCTGGAGTCCCGGGACGGTCTCTGGGGCCAACGTCCTGACTTTC. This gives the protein CAWSPGTVSGANVLTF.

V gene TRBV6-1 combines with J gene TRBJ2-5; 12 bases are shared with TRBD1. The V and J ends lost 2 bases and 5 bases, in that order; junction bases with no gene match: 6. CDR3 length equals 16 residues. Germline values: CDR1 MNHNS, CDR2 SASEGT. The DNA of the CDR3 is TGTGCCAGCAGTGAATTAGGGACAGGGGGCGGTGAGACCCAGTACTTC. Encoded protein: CASSELGTGGGETQYF.

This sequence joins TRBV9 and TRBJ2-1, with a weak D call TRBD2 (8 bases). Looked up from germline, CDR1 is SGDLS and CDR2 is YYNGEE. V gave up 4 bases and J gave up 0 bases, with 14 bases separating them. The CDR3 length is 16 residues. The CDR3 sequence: CASSLSGTDSYNEQFF. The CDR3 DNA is TGTGCCAGCAGCCTTAGCGGGACAGACTCCTACAATGAGCAGTTCTTC.

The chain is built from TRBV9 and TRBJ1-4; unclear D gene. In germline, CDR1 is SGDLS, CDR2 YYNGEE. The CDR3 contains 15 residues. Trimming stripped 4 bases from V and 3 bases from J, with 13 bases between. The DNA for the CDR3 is TGTGCCAGCAGCCCTACGAGTGAGGCTAATGAAAAACTGTTTTTT. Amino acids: CASSPTSEANEKLFF. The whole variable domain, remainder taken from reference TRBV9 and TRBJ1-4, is DSGVTQTPKHLITATGQRVTLRCSPRSGDLSVYWYQQSLDQGLQFLIQYYNGEERAKGNILERFSAQQFPDLHSELNLSSLELGDSALYFCASSPTSEANEKLFFGSGTQLSVL.

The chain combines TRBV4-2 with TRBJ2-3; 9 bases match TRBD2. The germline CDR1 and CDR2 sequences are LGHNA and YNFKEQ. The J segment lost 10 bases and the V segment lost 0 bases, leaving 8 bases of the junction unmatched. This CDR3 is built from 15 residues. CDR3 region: CASSQDAASGDPQYF. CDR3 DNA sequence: TGTGCCAGCAGCCAAGATGCGGCTAGCGGGGACCCGCAGTATTTT.